The clone carrying this TCR beta chain was seen many times. This specimen belongs to a study of early T cells in non-severe SARS-CoV-2 infection. For the study at large: RNA in bulk from unsorted whole blood was sequenced, and chains were unpaired.

Each cDNA molecule carried a unique molecular identifier. TCRdb redid the calling of the 5' RACE reads with MiXCR, one entry per CDR3 protein. The sample holds 25,000 to 35,000 distinct CDR3 sequences, approximately 6% seen once. The V gene's germline CDR1 is MDHEN and CDR2 SYDVKM. V shed 3 bases and J 6 bases; nucleotides not matched to a gene: 11. This CDR3 is 15 amino acids long. Specimen: whole blood, collected at baseline. This clonotype was sampled from an adult who was a healthcare worker with PCR-confirmed SARS-CoV-2 infection or an uninfected control (not recorded which). The chain couples TRBV28 to TRBJ2-7, with 7 nucleotides matching TRBD1. DNA of the CDR3: TGTGCCAGCAGTTTCCTCGACAGGGATGGAGCCGAGCAGTACTTC. Amino acids: CASSFLDRDGAEQYF.